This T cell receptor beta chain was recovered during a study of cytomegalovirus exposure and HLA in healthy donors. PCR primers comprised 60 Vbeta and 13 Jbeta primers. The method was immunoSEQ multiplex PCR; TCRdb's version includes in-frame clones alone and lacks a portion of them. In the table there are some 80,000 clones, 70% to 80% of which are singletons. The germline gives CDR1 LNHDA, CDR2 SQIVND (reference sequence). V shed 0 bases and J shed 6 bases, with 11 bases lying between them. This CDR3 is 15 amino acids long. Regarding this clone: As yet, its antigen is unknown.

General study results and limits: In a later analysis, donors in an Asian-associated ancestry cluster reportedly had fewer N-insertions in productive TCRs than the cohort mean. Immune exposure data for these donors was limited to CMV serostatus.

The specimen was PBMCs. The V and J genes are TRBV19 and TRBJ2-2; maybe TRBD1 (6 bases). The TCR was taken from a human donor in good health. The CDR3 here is CASSIDGRGAGELFF. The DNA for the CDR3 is TGTGCCAGTAGTATAGATGGCAGGGGAGCCGGGGAGCTGTTTTTT.